Following are 20 T cell receptor beta chains from one sample sequenced in a study of T cell changes during pregnancy in multiple sclerosis (dated by TCRdb to about 2019). Receptors were amplified or captured by the immunoSEQ multiplex PCR assay. TCRdb took over this immuneACCESS table, retaining in-frame rearrangements with V and J assigned. Such tables are incomplete; in checked studies, under half of the missing clones stem from an unresolved V gene, and the remainder is unexplained. This sample lists some 80,000 clones; 70% to 90% were detected once. The ten largest clonotypes hold approximately 0.88% of the sample. Sample: peripheral blood, taken in the first trimester of pregnancy. These receptors all come from a female donor in good health, enrolled as a control in a pregnancy study.

There are a few counts of this clone. This chain links TRBV2 with TRBJ1-5, with a possible D match to TRBD1 (5 bases). CDR1 and CDR2 (germline): SNHLY, FYNNEI. With 0 bases removed from V and 5 bases from J, the gap between germline ends came to 11 bases. This CDR3 is built from 15 residues. The CDR3 bases are TGTGCCAGCAGTGAAGCCATATGGGGCGATCAGCCCCAGCATTTT. Translated, it gives CASSEAIWGDQPQHF.

V gene TRBV7-6 combines with J gene TRBJ2-7, with 8 bases aligning to TRBD2. Unmatched junction bases numbered 13, after V lost 3 bases and J lost 9 bases. In germline, CDR1 is SGHVS, CDR2 FNYEAQ. The CDR3 loop spans 15 amino acids. The CDR3 loop is CASSFGTSGNKGQYF. CDR3 bases: TGTGCCAGCAGCTTCGGTACTAGCGGTAACAAGGGGCAGTACTTC.

This clone was seen once. V and J are TRBV7-2 and TRBJ2-1; D is ambiguous. This CDR3 contains 15 residues. In germline, CDR1 is SGHTA, CDR2 FQGNSA. The ends were cut back, 6 bases at V and 0 bases at J, with 12 bases in the middle. Here the CDR3 DNA reads TGTGCCAGCAGACCCAGCGCAAGCTCCTACAATGAGCAGTTCTTC. This encodes CASRPSASSYNEQFF.

V and J are TRBV5-1 and TRBJ2-2; 7 bases map to TRBD1. The germline CDR1 and CDR2 sequences are SGHRS and YFSETQ. Trimming took 0 bases from V and 4 from J; bases not matched to a gene: 9. CDR3 length equals 17 residues. The CDR3 nucleotides read TGCGCCAGCAGCTTGGAGGTGGGGACAGTGCGCACCGGGGAGCTGTTTTTT. Translation gives CASSLEVGTVRTGELFF. The full variable domain, in which reference TRBV5-1 and TRBJ2-2 provide the parts outside the CDR3, is KAGVTQTPRYLIKTRGQQVTLSCSPISGHRSVSWYQQTPGQGLQFLFEYFSETQRNKGNFPGRFSGRQFSNSRSEMNVSTLELGDSALYLCASSLEVGTVRTGELFFGEGSRLTVL.

The chain uses TRBV11-2 and TRBJ1-2, with 10 bases aligning to TRBD1. The CDR3 runs to 14 residues. V trimming: 1 base; J trimming: 7 bases; junction bases outside the gene matches: 3. Germline V CDR1 and CDR2: SGHAT, FQNNGV. The CDR3 is CASSLGGQGGGYTF. The DNA for the CDR3 is TGTGCCAGCAGCTTAGGCGGACAGGGGGGTGGCTACACCTTC.

This clone was seen a single time. This sequence joins TRBV19 and TRBJ2-1; the D gene is possibly TRBD1 (9 bases). Trimming took off 4 bases at V and 6 bases at J, with 25 bases between the two ends. The CDR3 covers 18 residues. Germline loops: CDR1 LNHDA, CDR2 SQIVND (reference sequence). Here the CDR3 reads CASSTGGTGRSVSNEQFF. The CDR3 region has the DNA TGTGCCAGTAGTACGGGGGGGACAGGGAGGTCGGTCAGCAATGAGCAGTTCTTC. Full variable domain (missing parts from reference TRBV19 and TRBJ2-1): DGGITQSPKYLFRKEGQNVTLSCEQNLNHDAMYWYRQDPGQGLRLIYYSQIVNDFQKGDIAEGYSVSREKKESFPLTVTSAQKNPTAFYLCASSTGGTGRSVSNEQFFGPGTRLTVL.

The rearrangement uses TRBV27 and TRBJ1-5; 9 bases line up with TRBD1. With 4 bases clipped from V and 2 bases from J, the junction kept 6 bases outside the gene matches. Germline V gives CDR1 MNHEY, CDR2 SMNVEV (reference sequence). This CDR3 spans 16 amino acids. This CDR3 reads CASSSGDRDRNQPQHF. CDR3 in DNA: TGTGCCAGCAGTTCGGGGGACAGGGACCGCAATCAGCCCCAGCATTTT.

This clone was seen a single time. The rearrangement links TRBV5-1 to TRBJ1-6; perhaps TRBD1 as D (5 bases). Germline lookup yields CDR1 SGHRS and CDR2 YFSETQ. The V end lost 5 bases, the J end lost 3 bases, and 9 bases lay between the germline ends. CDR3 length equals 14 residues. The CDR3 nucleotides are TGCGCCAGCAGTGTCGACAGCTATAATTCACCCCTCCACTTT. The encoded protein is CASSVDSYNSPLHF.

This sequence joins TRBV18 and TRBJ2-6; TRBD2 is a possible D gene (6 bases). Germline CDR1 and CDR2: KGHSH and LQKENI. Trimming left V 0 bases short and J 2 bases short, with 8 bases between. This CDR3 has 16 residues. This CDR3 is CASSPPGRTGANVLTF. CDR3 coding DNA: TGTGCCAGCTCACCACCCGGGAGAACTGGGGCCAACGTCCTGACTTTC.

The chain carries TRBV5-1 and TRBJ2-2; D possibly corresponds to TRBD1 (5 bases). V was cut by 2 bases and J by 3 bases, with 11 bases left in between. CDR3 length: 15 amino acids. Per the germline V gene, CDR1 is SGHRS and CDR2 is YFSETQ. Written as DNA, the CDR3 is TGCGCCAGCAGCTTCCAGGGAACCGACACCGGGGAGCTGTTTTTT. Its translation is CASSFQGTDTGELFF. The full variable domain, with the rest looked up from reference TRBV5-1 and TRBJ2-2, is KAGVTQTPRYLIKTRGQQVTLSCSPISGHRSVSWYQQTPGQGLQFLFEYFSETQRNKGNFPGRFSGRQFSNSRSEMNVSTLELGDSALYLCASSFQGTDTGELFFGEGSRLTVL.

This clone was recorded only once. This chain links TRBV13 with TRBJ2-2, with TRBD1 matching 9 bases. V lost 5 bases and J lost 5; bases outside the gene matches: 9. CDR3 length: 16 residues. CDR1 is PRHDT and CDR2 is FYEKMQ in the germline V gene (reference sequence). CDR3 DNA sequence: TGTGCCAGCAGCCGTCGGGACAGGGTATATACCGGGGAGCTGTTTTTT. It yields the protein CASSRRDRVYTGELFF. The variable domain in full, with the rest retrieved from reference TRBV13 and TRBJ2-2, is AAGVIQSPRHLIKEKRETATLKCYPIPRHDTVYWYQQGPGQDPQFLISFYEKMQSDKGSIPDRFSAQQFSDYHSELNMSSLELGDSALYFCASSRRDRVYTGELFFGEGSRLTVL.

This clone was picked up a small number of times. This CDR3 reads CARGRQGGTQYF. The CDR3 coding sequence is TGTGCCAGGGGTCGCCAGGGTGGTACGCAGTATTTT. The chain uses TRBV6-1 and TRBJ2-3; the D gene is possibly TRBD1 (5 bases). The CDR3 covers 12 residues. Germline CDR1 and CDR2: MNHNS and SASEGT. Trimming removed 9 bases at V and 8 bases at J, with 15 bases between.

The gene calls are TRBV7-6 and TRBJ2-6; possibly TRBD1 for D (7 bases). In germline, CDR1 is SGHVS, CDR2 FNYEAQ. Trimming cost V 3 bases and J 2 bases, with 11 bases left between them. CDR3 size: 16 residues. Here the CDR3 DNA reads TGTGCCAGCAGCTTTCAGGGGGGCCCTGGGGCCAACGTCCTGACTTTC. This codes for CASSFQGGPGANVLTF.

The chain is built from TRBV9 and TRBJ1-2; TRBD1 aligns across 9 bases. The germline V gene encodes CDR1 SGDLS and CDR2 YYNGEE. The CDR3 is 16 residues long. The J segment lost 0 bases and the V segment lost 2 bases, leaving 5 bases of the junction unmatched. The CDR3: CASSVRTGDPNYGYTF. In DNA form, the CDR3 reads TGTGCCAGCAGCGTTAGGACAGGGGATCCTAACTATGGCTACACCTTC.

The chain links TRBV27 to TRBJ2-3, with a possible D match to TRBD2 (6 bases). Trimming cost V 5 bases and J 2 bases, with 14 bases left between them. Germline assignment: CDR1 MNHEY and CDR2 SMNVEV (reference sequence). The CDR3 loop spans 15 amino acids. CDR3: CASSPRDLNTDTQYF. DNA of the CDR3: TGTGCCAGCAGTCCAAGGGACTTAAACACAGATACGCAGTATTTT.

This clone was seen only once. V gene TRBV28 combines with J gene TRBJ2-1; 13 positions match TRBD2. Germline CDR1 MDHEN, CDR2 SYDVKM. The CDR3 sequence is 15 residues long. V dropped 5 bases and J dropped 4; count of bases not matched to a gene: 2. The DNA for the CDR3 is TGTGCCAGCAGTAGGACTAGCGGGAGTTACAATGAGCAGTTCTTC. This encodes CASSRTSGSYNEQFF.

This chain uses TRBV5-1 with TRBJ2-3, with D tentatively TRBD1 (6 bases). The CDR3 length is 15 residues. V was trimmed by 4 bases and J by 2 bases, leaving 14 bases between them. Germline V CDR1 and CDR2: SGHRS, YFSETQ. CDR3 sequence reads: CASSQEDRYTDTQYF. DNA for the CDR3: TGCGCCAGCAGCCAAGAGGACAGATACACAGATACGCAGTATTTT.

The chain joins TRBV30 to TRBJ1-1, with 10 bases identical to TRBD1. V lost 7 bases, J lost 0 bases, and 2 bases stayed unmatched. The CDR3 loop spans 13 amino acids. CDR1 is GTSNPN, CDR2 SVGIG, per germline (reference sequence). CDR3 DNA: TGTGCCTCGGACAGGGGGATGAACACTGAAGCTTTCTTT. As protein: CASDRGMNTEAFF.

The chain is built from TRBV7-2 and TRBJ1-2; no clear D gene. CDR3 length equals 14 residues. Germline V gene sequence: CDR1 SGHTA, CDR2 FQGNSA. V lost 4 bases, J lost 3 bases, and 12 bases lay in between. The CDR3 coding sequence is TGTGCCAGCAGCTCAGCCCCGGGAGACTATGGCTACACCTTC. Residues: CASSSAPGDYGYTF.

V is TRBV27 and J is TRBJ1-1, with D maybe TRBD1 (6 bases). V was cut by 5 bases and J by 5 bases, with 12 bases left in between. The germline V gene has CDR1 MNHEY and CDR2 SMNVEV (reference sequence). CDR3 size: 13 residues. The CDR3 sequence: CASSITGWTEAFF. CDR3 in DNA: TGTGCCAGCAGTATCACAGGGTGGACTGAAGCTTTCTTT.